What follows describes a single T cell receptor (beta chain). Some clones are missing from TCRdb's copy, which holds only in-frame ones; the method was immunoSEQ multiplex PCR. Among 70,000 to 95,000 clones listed, around nine tenths were seen once. This CDR3 is built from 15 residues. V was cut by 1 base and J by 1 base, with 8 bases left in between. Germline CDR1 and CDR2: SEHNR and FQNEAQ (reference sequence). The entry originates in a study of blood T cell repertoires in COVID-19. Sequencing used peripheral blood. This chain connects TRBV7-9 to TRBJ1-5; maybe TRBD1 (5 bases). The TCR originated in a woman aged 80 or over with active COVID-19. The CDR3 region is CASSLGSGSNQPQHF. Written as DNA, the CDR3 is TGTGCCAGCAGCTTAGGGTCAGGGAGCAATCAGCCCCAGCATTTT.